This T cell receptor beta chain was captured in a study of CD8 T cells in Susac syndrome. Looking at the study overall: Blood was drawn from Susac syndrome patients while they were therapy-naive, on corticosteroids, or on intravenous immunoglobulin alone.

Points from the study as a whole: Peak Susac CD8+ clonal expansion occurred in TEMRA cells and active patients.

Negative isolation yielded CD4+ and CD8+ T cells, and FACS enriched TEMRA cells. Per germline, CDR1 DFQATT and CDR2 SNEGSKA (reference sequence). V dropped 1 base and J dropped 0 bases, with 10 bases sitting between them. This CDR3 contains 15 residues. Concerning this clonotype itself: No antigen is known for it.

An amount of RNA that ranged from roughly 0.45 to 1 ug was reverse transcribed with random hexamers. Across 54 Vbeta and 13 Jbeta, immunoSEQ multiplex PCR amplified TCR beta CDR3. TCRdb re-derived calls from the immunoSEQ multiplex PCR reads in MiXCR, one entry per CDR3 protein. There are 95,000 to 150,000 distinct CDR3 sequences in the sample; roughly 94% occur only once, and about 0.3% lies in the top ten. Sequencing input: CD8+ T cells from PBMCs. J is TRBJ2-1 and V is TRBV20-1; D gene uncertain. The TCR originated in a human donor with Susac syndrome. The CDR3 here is CSARASLSSYNEQFF. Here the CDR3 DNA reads TGCAGTGCTAGAGCCTCGCTTAGCTCCTACAATGAGCAGTTCTTC.